This T cell receptor (beta chain) was identified during a study of identical twins. The V end was cut by 1 base, the J end by 1 base, with 8 bases between. The germline CDR1 and CDR2 sequences are SGHTA and FQGNSA. CDR3 length: 14 amino acids. TCRdb reprocessed the 5' RACE reads via MiXCR and lists one record per CDR3 protein. The sample yields some 760,000 distinct CDR3 sequences, roughly 20% seen once. The data were also submitted as part of a second study, on T cells expressing NK-cell markers. According to that study: Four donors showed these clonotypes also leading the CD3+CD56-NKG2C+ fraction.

The material sequenced was PBMCs. The chain uses TRBV7-2 and TRBJ2-7; no reliable D call. This clonotype was obtained from a young woman in good health. The DNA for the CDR3 is TGTGCCAGCAGCTTAGACCTTCTTTCCTACGAGCAGTACTTC. Translated, it gives CASSLDLLSYEQYF.